This entry lists 2 T cell receptor beta chains sequenced from one sample in a study of T cells in Graves' hyperthyroidism and ophthalmopathy. RNA transcripts provided the source from which TCR beta CDR3 regions were amplified. First-round RT-PCR targeting the TCR CDR3 was performed with the HTBI primer set. TCRdb re-analysed the multiplex PCR reads in MiXCR, keeping a single row per CDR3 protein. The sample holds a few hundred thousand distinct CDR3 sequences, around a sixth seen once. Input material: blood. The receptors shown here come from a woman in her twenties or thirties with Graves' hyperthyroidism.

This clonotype was counted only a few times. V and J are TRBV7-3 and TRBJ2-1; TRBD1 aligns across 9 bases. After removal of 5 bases from V and 6 bases from J, the junction contained 8 bases not matched to a gene. The CDR3 totals 15 residues. Germline V gene sequence: CDR1 SGHTA, CDR2 FQGTGA. The CDR3 nucleotides are TGTGCCAGCAGCAAGACAGGGGGTCAGCCCAATGAGCAGTTCTTC. This sequence encodes CASSKTGGQPNEQFF.

This clonotype occurred a few times. This chain connects TRBV7-9 to TRBJ2-7; 10 nucleotides agree with TRBD2. J gave up 4 bases and V 1 base, and 4 bases lay outside the gene matches. CDR1 and CDR2 (germline): SEHNR, FQNEAQ (reference sequence). The CDR3 is 15 amino acids. CDR3 in amino acids: CASSLGSSGGYEQYF. The DNA of the CDR3 is TGTGCCAGCAGCTTAGGGTCTAGCGGGGGTTACGAGCAGTACTTC.